These 22 T cell receptor beta chains originate from one sample sequenced in a study of T-cell reconstitution after alpha-beta-depleted transplantation in children (dated by TCRdb to 2016 to 2018). Library preparation was by PCR. The sequencer was an Illumina HiSeq 2500. To normalize quantification of the TCRbeta repertoire, the TCR libraries were built with molecular barcoding that relied on unique molecular identifiers. TCRdb reprocessed the public reads (quality trimming at Q25 with fastp, clone calling with MiXCR) and kept in-frame beta chains. CDR3 protein duplicates are merged, each entry listing the most common genes and DNA. The sample includes 700,000 to 850,000 distinct CDR3 sequences, with 16% observed a single time. The ten largest clones represent roughly 5% of the sample. According to the study, the label for this sample's treatment or condition signals: allogeneic hematopoietic cell transplantation with graft depleted of TCRalphabeta T cells and CD19 B cells.

The material sequenced was PBMCs, mostly from graft donor cells, taken 360 days after TCRalphabeta/CD19-depleted stem cell transplant. The source of these receptors is a male patient under 18 who had a stem cell transplant for acute lymphoblastic leukemia, so the T cells may come from the graft donor.

This clonotype was picked up a small number of times. V and J are TRBV24-1 and TRBJ2-7; TRBD1 matches 7 bases. Unmatched junction bases numbered 7, after V lost 4 bases and J lost 5 bases. This CDR3 is 14 amino acids long. Germline loops: CDR1 KGHDR, CDR2 SFDVKD. The CDR3: CATSDPGQRNEQYF. CDR3 sequence (DNA): TGTGCCACCAGTGACCCGGGACAGCGAAACGAGCAGTACTTC.

The chain has TRBV12-3 or TRBV12-4 and TRBJ2-7; 7 positions agree with TRBD1. The CDR3 is made up of 14 amino acids. The V and J ends lost 0 bases and 3 bases, in that order; junction bases with no gene match: 2. CDR3 protein: CASSLATGYYEQYF. The CDR3 DNA reads as TGTGCCAGCAGTTTAGCGACAGGGTACTACGAGCAGTACTTC.

This clonotype has more than one count but fewer than ten. The chain has TRBV18 and TRBJ2-7; the match to TRBD2 covers 7 bases. The CDR3 contains 17 residues. Germline-derived CDR1 and CDR2 are KGHSH and LQKENI. J gave up 0 bases and V 3 bases, and 11 bases lay outside the gene matches. The CDR3 bases are TGTGCCAGCTCACCCCTACCTCTAGCGGAGCGCTCCTACGAGCAGTACTTC. Translating it yields CASSPLPLAERSYEQYF.

In its sample, this clonotype was seen a few times. The chain carries TRBV4-1 and TRBJ2-3; 7 nucleotides agree with TRBD2. Germline values: CDR1 MGHRA, CDR2 YSYEKL. This CDR3 is 17 amino acids long. V lost 1 base, J lost 0 bases, and 7 bases stayed unmatched. The CDR3 coding sequence is TGCGCCAGCAGCCAAGGACCACTAGCGTCTAGCACAGATACGCAGTATTTT. Its translation: CASSQGPLASSTDTQYF.

A few counts support this clonotype. The chain joins TRBV5-1 to TRBJ1-2, with D hard to call. The germline V gene has CDR1 SGHRS and CDR2 YFSETQ. CDR3 size: 16 residues. The ends were cut back, 0 bases at V and 5 bases at J, with 17 bases in the middle. The CDR3 sequence is CASSLGLRYLVYGYTF. For the CDR3, the DNA is TGCGCCAGCAGCTTGGGTTTACGCTACCTTGTTTATGGCTACACCTTC.

There are many counts of this clonotype. This sequence joins TRBV20-1 and TRBJ1-3; 12 nucleotides align to TRBD1. CDR3 length: 17 residues. Germline V gives CDR1 DFQATT, CDR2 SNEGSKA (reference sequence). With 6 bases clipped from V and 8 bases from J, the junction kept 17 bases outside the gene matches. CDR3 bases: TGCAGTGCCCGACCGGGACAGGGGGCGAAAGCAGGCCACACCATATATTTT. As protein: CSARPGQGAKAGHTIYF.

The V gene is TRBV25-1, the J gene TRBJ2-7; a weak D match, TRBD1 (6 bases). The CDR3 has 14 amino acids. The V end was cut by 5 bases, the J end by 1 base, with 12 bases between. Per the germline V gene, CDR1 is MGHDK and CDR2 is SYGVNS. CDR3 in DNA: TGTGCCAGCAGTAAGATGCAGGGGTCCTACGAGCAGTACTTC. Amino acids: CASSKMQGSYEQYF.

This clonotype was recorded at least ten times. The chain carries TRBV9 and TRBJ2-7; 7 nucleotides align to TRBD2. V lost 4 bases and J lost 3; bases outside the gene matches: 10. Germline values: CDR1 SGDLS, CDR2 YYNGEE. The CDR3 has 15 amino acids. CDR3 region: CASSSSASGYYEQYF. CDR3 in DNA: TGTGCCAGCAGCTCGTCGGCTAGCGGTTACTACGAGCAGTACTTC.

V gene TRBV20-1 combines with J gene TRBJ1-5; a weak D match, TRBD1 (6 bases). With 6 bases removed from V and 6 bases from J, the gap between germline ends came to 12 bases. This CDR3 is 12 amino acids long. Germline V gene data show CDR1 as DFQATT and CDR2 as SNEGSKA (reference sequence). The CDR3 DNA reads TGCAGTGCCAGCGGGGGGCGTCAGCCCCAGCATTTT. This sequence encodes CSASGGRQPQHF.

This clonotype was seen a handful of times. The V gene is TRBV5-1, the J gene TRBJ2-7; 8 positions match TRBD2. V gave up 4 bases and J gave up 4 bases; unmatched junction bases: 7. The germline CDR1 and CDR2 sequences are SGHRS and YFSETQ. The CDR3 is 14 residues long. CDR3 sequence (DNA): TGCGCCAGCAGCCGAGCGGGAGTTAAGTACGAGCAGTACTTC. The encoded protein is CASSRAGVKYEQYF.

The chain's CDR3 is CASSLGPLHGEQYF. The CDR3 bases are TGTGCCAGCAGTTTGGGCCCGCTTCACGGAGAGCAGTACTTC. This rearrangement joins TRBV12-3 or TRBV12-4 to TRBJ2-7, with no clear D. This CDR3 spans 14 amino acids. Trimming took off 3 bases at V and 7 bases at J, with 16 bases between the two ends.

The CDR3 loop reads CASSVVPETDTQYF. The CDR3 coding sequence is TGTGCCAGCAGCGTAGTTCCAGAGACAGATACGCAGTATTTT. This chain joins TRBV9 and TRBJ2-3; D remains ambiguous. The CDR3 runs to 14 residues. The V end was cut by 0 bases, the J end by 3 bases, with 8 bases between. Germline loops: CDR1 SGDLS, CDR2 YYNGEE.

This clonotype has at least ten counts. The chain uses TRBV12-3 or TRBV12-4 and TRBJ2-1; D not resolved. Trimming took off 1 base at V and 13 bases at J, with 17 bases between the two ends. This CDR3 spans 14 amino acids. CDR3 nucleotides: TGTGCCAGCAGTTTAGAAGGAAGTCGCGTTGTTCAGTTCTTC. It is translated as CASSLEGSRVVQFF.

V gene TRBV12-3 or TRBV12-4 combines with J gene TRBJ1-2; perhaps TRBD1 as D (6 bases). The CDR3 spans 17 residues. The germline V and J ends were trimmed by 11 bases and 3 bases, with 28 bases remaining between them. This CDR3 reads CASYLVNHRAGYYGYTF. CDR3 DNA sequence: TGTGCCTCCTATTTAGTGAACCACAGGGCAGGATACTATGGCTACACCTTC.

This clonotype was counted only a few times. The rearrangement links TRBV12-3 or TRBV12-4 to TRBJ1-1, with D tentatively TRBD1 (6 bases). This CDR3 has 13 residues. The V end lost 10 bases, the J end lost 4 bases, and 16 bases lay between the germline ends. The CDR3 coding sequence is TGTGCCATTAGATCGGGGGCGAGCACTGAAGCTTTCTTT. This encodes CAIRSGASTEAFF.

This chain joins TRBV6-1 and TRBJ2-4; 11 nucleotides line up with TRBD2. Germline V gives CDR1 MNHNS, CDR2 SASEGT. The CDR3 contains 14 residues. Trimming cost V 2 bases and J 11 bases; bases outside gene matches: 5. The CDR3 sequence is CASSEWVAGGVQYF. The CDR3 nucleotides read TGTGCCAGCAGTGAATGGGTAGCGGGAGGGGTTCAGTACTTC.

This clonotype was counted between two and nine times. V gene TRBV12-3 or TRBV12-4 combines with J gene TRBJ2-1; 9 bases agree with TRBD1. The junction had 17 bases not matched to a gene; V was cut back by 5 bases and J by 9 bases. The CDR3 is 17 amino acids. CDR3 amino acids: CASSPAPGQGNFLEQFF. The CDR3 bases are TGTGCCAGCAGTCCGGCACCGGGACAGGGAAATTTTCTTGAGCAGTTCTTC.

In its sample, this clonotype was seen a few times. This sequence joins TRBV12-3 or TRBV12-4 and TRBJ2-7; D unclear. Trimming shortened V by 2 bases and J by 3 bases, and 8 bases separated the two germline ends. The CDR3 covers 13 residues. The CDR3, as DNA: TGTGCCAGCAGTTTAAACAGCCTCTACGAGCAGTACTTC. Its translation: CASSLNSLYEQYF.

The CDR3 sequence: CASSAYLAGGADTQYF. The CDR3 nucleotides are TGTGCCAGCAGCGCCTACCTAGCGGGAGGCGCAGATACGCAGTATTTT. J is TRBJ2-3 and V is TRBV7-9; 11 bases are shared with TRBD2. The junction had 8 bases not matched to a gene; V was cut back by 5 bases and J by 4 bases. Germline V CDR1 and CDR2: SEHNR, FQNEAQ (reference sequence). CDR3 size: 16 residues.

The table lists this clonotype with a few counts. The chain combines TRBV12-3 or TRBV12-4 with TRBJ1-4, with D tentatively TRBD1 (5 bases). This CDR3 has 14 residues. The V and J ends lost 9 bases and 10 bases respectively, with 21 bases between them. The CDR3 loop is CASGIRRGGGKLFF. The CDR3 bases are TGTGCCAGTGGTATTCGCCGGGGCGGGGGAAAACTGTTTTTT.

This clonotype came up a few times. The chain links TRBV4-1 to TRBJ1-2; 7 positions match TRBD1. CDR3 length equals 15 residues. Germline V gene lookup returns CDR1 MGHRA and CDR2 YSYEKL. The V gene end was trimmed by 3 bases and the J gene end by 9 bases; junction bases not matched to a gene: 13. CDR3 DNA sequence: TGCGCCAGCAGCCACGTCGACAGGGCAGGCGGGCGCTACACCTTC. Translation gives CASSHVDRAGGRYTF.

This clonotype was observed a handful of times. The chain recombines TRBV5-1 with TRBJ2-2, with D hard to call. The CDR3 is 15 residues long. Germline V gene data show CDR1 as SGHRS and CDR2 as YFSETQ. V was trimmed by 0 bases and J by 0 bases, leaving 6 bases between them. The CDR3: CASSLEAANTGELFF. CDR3 nucleotide sequence: TGCGCCAGCAGCTTGGAGGCTGCGAACACCGGGGAGCTGTTTTTT.